This entry lists 18 T cell receptor beta chains sequenced from one sample in a study of T cell repertoires in cytomegalovirus infection. TCRdb re-analysed the reads in MiXCR, keeping a single row per CDR3 protein. The sample holds some 170,000 distinct CDR3 sequences, approximately 17% seen once. The material sequenced was CD8+ T cells from PBMCs. The receptors derive from a human donor in good health (CMV status not recorded). Some clones in this sample may be carry-over from other donors' samples.

This chain uses TRBV5-1 with TRBJ2-7; D is perhaps TRBD1 or TRBD2 (5 bases each). Trimming took 4 bases from V and 6 from J, leaving 11 bases between them. The germline CDR1 and CDR2 sequences are SGHRS and YFSETQ. The CDR3 covers 12 residues. CDR3 bases: TGCGCCAGCAGCCCGGGGACGGTCGAGCAGTACTTC. It encodes CASSPGTVEQYF.

This clonotype has a handful of counts. The genes are TRBV2 and TRBJ2-7, with 7 bases identical to TRBD1. Germline assignment: CDR1 SNHLY and CDR2 FYNNEI. With 9 bases clipped from V and 4 bases from J, the junction kept 6 bases outside the gene matches. The CDR3 is 12 amino acids. In DNA form, the CDR3 reads TGTGCCAGTCAGCTGACAGGGTACGAGCAGTACTTC. Amino acid sequence: CASQLTGYEQYF.

This clonotype has just a few counts. The genes are TRBV28 and TRBJ1-2; D might be TRBD1 (6 bases). The germline V gene encodes CDR1 MDHEN and CDR2 SYDVKM. V lost 4 bases to trimming and J lost 0 bases, with 18 bases between them. This CDR3 is 17 amino acids long. CDR3 amino acids: CASSSRQVQGANYGYTF. The CDR3 nucleotides are TGTGCCAGCAGTTCCCGACAGGTACAGGGAGCTAACTATGGCTACACCTTC.

This clonotype was observed a few times. This chain uses TRBV6-2 or TRBV6-3 with TRBJ2-6; 7 nucleotides line up with TRBD1. The ends lost 5 bases at V and 0 bases at J; junction bases unmatched: 1. The CDR3 length is 15 residues. CDR1 is MNHEY, CDR2 SVGEGT, per germline. The CDR3 bases are TGTGCCAGCAGTCACAGGGGCTCTGGGGCCAACGTCCTGACTTTC. Its protein product is CASSHRGSGANVLTF.

In its sample, this clonotype was seen a few times. V and J are TRBV4-1 and TRBJ2-1, with D perhaps TRBD1 or TRBD2 (5 bases each). V lost 3 bases and J 9 bases, leaving 6 bases between the germline ends. CDR1 is MGHRA, CDR2 YSYEKL, per germline. This CDR3 contains 11 residues. The chain's CDR3 is CASSQGVEQFF. The CDR3 coding sequence is TGCGCCAGCAGCCAGGGGGTTGAGCAGTTCTTC.

The V call is TRBV7-6, the J call TRBJ1-2; maybe TRBD1 (6 bases). Germline loops: CDR1 SGHVS, CDR2 FNYEAQ. CDR3 size: 17 residues. V was cut by 1 base and J by 0 bases, with 15 bases left in between. The CDR3 is CASSLVTGRSSNYGYTF. CDR3 in DNA: TGTGCCAGCAGCTTAGTTACAGGGCGGTCGTCTAACTATGGCTACACCTTC.

The chain recombines TRBV5-5 with TRBJ2-1; a weak D match, TRBD1 (6 bases). The germline gives CDR1 SGHKS, CDR2 YYEKEE (reference sequence). The CDR3 totals 15 residues. V shed 4 bases and J shed 1 base, with 12 bases lying between them. CDR3 DNA sequence: TGTGCCAGCAGCGTCGGGACACCTTCCTACAATGAGCAGTTCTTC. The encoded protein is CASSVGTPSYNEQFF.

This chain connects TRBV5-1 to TRBJ2-1, with D maybe TRBD2 (6 bases). CDR3 size: 14 residues. Between the trimmed V and J ends, which lost 4 bases and 7 bases, there was a span of 15 bases. CDR1 is SGHRS, CDR2 YFSETQ, per germline. The CDR3 DNA sequence: TGCGCCAGCAGCGCGGGGCCCTGGGATAATGAGCAGTTCTTC. It codes for CASSAGPWDNEQFF.

The sample holds many counts of this clonotype. The chain links TRBV7-2 to TRBJ2-3, with D possibly being TRBD2 (6 bases). The V end lost 4 bases, the J end lost 5 bases, and 16 bases lay between the germline ends. The CDR3 has 15 amino acids. The V gene's germline CDR1 is SGHTA and CDR2 FQGNSA. CDR3 sequence (DNA): TGTGCCAGCAGCTCGTTCCGGGGTAGCGGAGATACGCAGTATTTT. It encodes CASSSFRGSGDTQYF. The full variable domain, rest sourced from reference TRBV7-2 and TRBJ2-3, is GAGVSQSPSNKVTEKGKDVELRCDPISGHTALYWYRQSLGQGLEFLIYFQGNSAPDKSGLPSDRFSAERTGGSVSTLTIQRTQQEDSAVYLCASSSFRGSGDTQYFGPGTRLTVL.

This clonotype was seen a handful of times. The genes are TRBV12-3 or TRBV12-4 and TRBJ2-7, with 7 positions matching TRBD1. V shed 5 bases and J 6 bases; nucleotides not matched to a gene: 4. The CDR3 extends over 12 amino acids. This chain's CDR3 is CASSEDRVEQYF. The CDR3 region has the DNA TGTGCCAGCAGTGAAGACAGGGTCGAGCAGTACTTC.

The J gene is TRBJ2-5, the V gene TRBV7-3; the D is unclear. CDR3 length: 15 residues. Germline V CDR1 and CDR2: SGHTA, FQGTGA. V was pared by 2 bases and J by 1 base, with 11 bases between. The CDR3 DNA reads as TGTGCCAGCAGCTTATATGGGTGGGGCCAAGAGACCCAGTACTTC. This codes for CASSLYGWGQETQYF.

This clonotype was observed a few times. J is TRBJ2-3 and V is TRBV29-1; 10 nucleotides align to TRBD2. CDR1 is SQVTM, CDR2 ANQGSEA, per germline. This CDR3 has 16 residues. Trimming at V came to 6 bases and at J to 2 bases, leaving 11 bases not matched to a gene. The CDR3 protein is CSVRLAGIKSTDTQYF. CDR3 in DNA: TGCAGCGTCAGACTAGCGGGCATAAAGTCCACAGATACGCAGTATTTT.

This clonotype has more than one count but fewer than ten. The chain is built from TRBV20-1 and TRBJ2-4; D is perhaps TRBD2 (6 bases). The CDR3 is 15 amino acids. Trimming pared 5 bases from V and 0 bases from J, leaving 14 bases between. Germline V gene lookup returns CDR1 DFQATT and CDR2 SNEGSKA (reference sequence). The CDR3 nucleotides are TGCAGTGCTCTCCGAGGGGACTTAGCCAAAAACATTCAGTACTTC. Its protein is CSALRGDLAKNIQYF.

In this sample, this clonotype turned up a few times. V usage is TRBV12-3 or TRBV12-4 and J usage is TRBJ1-1; D not certain. This CDR3 has 13 residues. Between the trimmed V and J ends, which lost 7 bases and 1 base, there was a span of 10 bases. CDR3 sequence reads: CASTRQPNTEAFF. As DNA, the CDR3 is TGTGCCAGCACTCGCCAGCCGAACACTGAAGCTTTCTTT.

V usage is TRBV6-5 and J usage is TRBJ2-1, with 8 positions matching TRBD1. The CDR3 spans 15 residues. Per germline, CDR1 MNHEY and CDR2 SVGAGI. Trimming at V came to 5 bases and at J to 7 bases, leaving 10 bases not matched to a gene. The CDR3 DNA reads as TGTGCCAGCAGTCTTCGGACAGGGAAGAGGAATGAGCAGTTCTTC. Amino acids: CASSLRTGKRNEQFF.

Turning to this clonotype: The junction departs from germline at one end; a sequencing error may be responsible. The J gene is TRBJ2-3, the V gene TRBV4-1, with a possible D match to TRBD1 (5 bases). The CDR3 loop spans 13 amino acids. From germline, CDR1 is MGHRA and CDR2 YSYEKL. The CDR3 DNA is TGTGCCAGCAGCCAGGACAACACAGATACGCAGTATTTT. Encoded protein: CASSQDNTDTQYF.

In this sample, this clonotype turned up once. The J gene is TRBJ2-5, the V gene TRBV6-5; 10 bases map to TRBD2. CDR1 is MNHEY, CDR2 SVGAGI, per germline. J lost 7 bases, V lost 10 bases, and 18 bases had no gene match. CDR3 length: 16 residues. The CDR3 loop is CATLSFSGGIRGTQYF. The CDR3 coding sequence is TGTGCCACCTTGTCTTTTAGCGGGGGGATAAGAGGGACCCAGTACTTC.

This clonotype was counted once. The chain carries TRBV7-2 and TRBJ2-7; no firm D call. V was pared by 8 bases and J by 5 bases, with 10 bases between. Germline-derived CDR1 and CDR2 are SGHTA and FQGNSA. The CDR3 spans 11 residues. The CDR3 region is CASRSRHEQYF. The CDR3 DNA reads TGTGCCAGCCGTTCTCGGCACGAGCAGTACTTC.